The 29 T cell receptor beta chains below all came from one sample that was sequenced in a study of cytotoxic CD8 clonotypes in ibrutinib-treated CLL. Clones were sequenced by immunoSEQ multiplex PCR, and TCRdb holds only the in-frame ones, with some missing. The sample lists over 120,000 clones; 70% to 80% were seen once. Sequencing was performed on PBMCs, taken after 12 months of ibrutinib treatment. Receptors originate from a human donor with chronic lymphocytic leukemia.

The chain carries TRBV2 and TRBJ1-5; D is unclear. The CDR3 spans 14 residues. The V gene's germline CDR1 is SNHLY and CDR2 FYNNEI. Trimming cost V 5 bases and J 4 bases, with 12 bases left between them. The chain's CDR3 is CASSFQQSNQPQHF. The CDR3 DNA reads as TGTGCCAGCAGTTTCCAACAGTCAAATCAGCCCCAGCATTTT.

The V gene is TRBV19, the J gene TRBJ1-2; 12 nucleotides line up with TRBD1. Germline V gene data show CDR1 as LNHDA and CDR2 as SQIVND (reference sequence). The CDR3 runs to 15 residues. V trimming: 5 bases; J trimming: 7 bases; junction bases outside the gene matches: 8. The CDR3 nucleotides are TGTGCCAGTAGTCGTTCCCGGGACAGGGGGCCTGGCTACACCTTC. It yields the protein CASSRSRDRGPGYTF.

There are a few counts of this clone. This chain connects TRBV7-8 to TRBJ1-2; 9 bases agree with TRBD1. Germline V gene lookup returns CDR1 SGHVS and CDR2 FQNEAQ. There are 18 residues in the CDR3. The junction had 14 bases not matched to a gene; V was cut back by 3 bases and J by 3 bases. The CDR3 DNA reads as TGTGCCAGCAGCTTTCCCCTCCACGCAACAGGGGGCGACTATGGCTACACCTTC. It encodes CASSFPLHATGGDYGYTF. Supplemented by reference TRBV7-8 and TRBJ1-2, the full variable domain reads GAGVSQSPRYKVAKRGQDVALRCDPISGHVSLFWYQQALGQGPEFLTYFQNEAQLDKSGLPSDRFFAERPEGSVSTLKIQRTQQEDSAVYLCASSFPLHATGGDYGYTFGSGTRLTVV.

The chain links TRBV5-6 to TRBJ2-7; 12 bases map to TRBD2. In germline, CDR1 is SGHDT, CDR2 YYEEEE. CDR3 length: 15 residues. With 3 bases clipped from V and 3 bases from J, the junction kept 4 bases outside the gene matches. The CDR3 coding sequence is TGTGCCAGCAGCTCGGGGACTAGCGGGCTCTACGAGCAGTACTTC. Protein: CASSSGTSGLYEQYF.

This clone has only one observation. This chain uses TRBV6-1 with TRBJ2-3; D unclear. The CDR3 has 15 residues. V shed 6 bases and J shed 1 base, with 14 bases lying between them. Germline-derived CDR1 and CDR2 are MNHNS and SASEGT. CDR3 region: CASSPYSSGTDTQYF. The CDR3 region has the DNA TGTGCCAGCAGCCCTTATAGCTCCGGCACAGATACGCAGTATTTT.

This chain connects TRBV5-1 to TRBJ2-1; 10 positions match TRBD2. The germline V gene has CDR1 SGHRS and CDR2 YFSETQ. With V trimmed by 3 bases and J by 1 base, 10 bases remained unmatched. The CDR3 contains 18 residues. CDR3 loop: CASSWLAGVSSSYNEQFF. The CDR3 nucleotides are TGCGCCAGCAGCTGGCTAGCGGGAGTATCGTCTTCCTACAATGAGCAGTTCTTC.

V usage is TRBV27 and J usage is TRBJ1-2; D call uncertain. CDR1 and CDR2 (germline): MNHEY, SMNVEV (reference sequence). The CDR3 runs 13 residues. V shed 2 bases and J shed 1 base, with 5 bases lying between them. This CDR3 reads CASSLDSNYGYTF. DNA for the CDR3: TGTGCCAGCAGTTTAGATAGTAACTATGGCTACACCTTC.

V and J are TRBV4-3 and TRBJ1-1; 8 bases are shared with TRBD1. The CDR3 contains 15 residues. The V gene's germline CDR1 is LGHNA and CDR2 YSLEER. With 1 base clipped from V and 5 bases from J, the junction kept 6 bases outside the gene matches. In DNA form, the CDR3 reads TGCGCCAGCAGCCAAGGAGGGACAGGTGGTACTGAAGCTTTCTTT. It is translated as CASSQGGTGGTEAFF.

The V call is TRBV23-1, the J call TRBJ2-1; TRBD1 might be the D (5 bases). TRBV23-1 is an ORF, with its function uncertain. V gave up 2 bases and J gave up 6 bases, with 23 bases separating them. The CDR3 extends over 18 amino acids. CDR3 region: CASSQKDKGAGFGNEQFF. CDR3 nucleotide sequence: TGCGCCAGCAGTCAAAAAGACAAAGGGGCAGGGTTTGGCAATGAGCAGTTCTTC.

V and J are TRBV4-3 and TRBJ2-2; no firm D call. This CDR3 spans 14 amino acids. The germline V and J ends were trimmed by 4 bases and 5 bases, with 11 bases remaining between them. Germline V CDR1 and CDR2: LGHNA, YSLEER. CDR3 coding DNA: TGCGCCAGCAGCCTGGTGGTGGGAACCGGGGAGCTGTTTTTT. Residues: CASSLVVGTGELFF.

CDR3 residues: CAWSSGNWADYGYTF. The CDR3 coding sequence is TGTGCCTGGAGCTCTGGGAACTGGGCCGACTATGGCTACACCTTC. The V gene is TRBV30, the J gene TRBJ1-2; no clear D gene. Germline V gene data show CDR1 as GTSNPN and CDR2 as SVGIG (reference sequence). Deletions cut 3 bases from V and 3 bases from J, with 17 bases between. The CDR3 contains 15 residues.

The rearrangement uses TRBV6-4 and TRBJ1-5, with a possible D match to TRBD1 (5 bases). Germline CDR1 and CDR2: MRHNA and SNTAGT. CDR3 length: 15 residues. Trimming left V 2 bases short and J 2 bases short, with 10 bases between. CDR3 DNA: TGTGCCAGCAGTGACATCAGGGTGGGCAATCAGCCCCAGCATTTT. Translating gives CASSDIRVGNQPQHF.

The J gene is TRBJ2-7, the V gene TRBV13; D might be TRBD1 or TRBD2, each matching 8 bases. Trimming took 5 bases from V and 4 from J, leaving 15 bases between them. Germline lookup yields CDR1 PRHDT and CDR2 FYEKMQ (reference sequence). The CDR3 contains 14 residues. CDR3 in DNA: TGTGCCAGCAGCCGGGGGGGACAGGTTTACGAGCAGTACTTC. The encoded protein is CASSRGGQVYEQYF.

The chain carries TRBV6-1 and TRBJ1-1; TRBD1 might be the D (6 bases). CDR1 MNHNS and CDR2 SASEGT come from the germline V gene. V lost 7 bases, J lost 5 bases, and 17 bases lay in between. The length of the CDR3 is 14 residues. The CDR3 protein is CASTGGGAWTEAFF. CDR3 nucleotide sequence: TGTGCCAGCACCGGCGGGGGGGCATGGACTGAAGCTTTCTTT.

This clone showed up just a few times. The rearrangement links TRBV4-3 to TRBJ2-7, with a weak D call TRBD2 (6 bases). There are 15 residues in the CDR3. The germline V and J ends were trimmed by 1 base and 2 bases, with 12 bases remaining between them. Germline loops: CDR1 LGHNA, CDR2 YSLEER. In DNA, the CDR3 is TGCGCCAGCAGCCAAGTATGGGCGGGGACCTACGAGCAGTACTTC. Its protein is CASSQVWAGTYEQYF.

V gene TRBV5-4 combines with J gene TRBJ2-3; TRBD2 matches at 13 bases. Trimming at V came to 3 bases and at J to 7 bases, leaving 5 bases not matched to a gene. The CDR3 runs 15 residues. In germline, CDR1 is SGHNT, CDR2 YYREEE (reference sequence). In DNA form, the CDR3 reads TGTGCCAGCAGCTCCGGGACTAGCGGGACATATACGCAGTATTTT. The encoded protein is CASSSGTSGTYTQYF.

The chain uses TRBV10-1 and TRBJ2-7; unclear D gene. The V gene lost 7 bases and the J gene lost 3 bases, with 7 bases spanning the gap. The CDR3 contains 11 residues. Germline values: CDR1 WNHNN, CDR2 SYGVQD (reference sequence). As DNA, the CDR3 is TGCGCCAGCATCGGTAGCTACGAGCAGTACTTC. It is translated as CASIGSYEQYF.

For the CDR3, the DNA is TGTGCCAGCAGTAGGGACCCAGTGAACACTGAAGCTTTCTTT. Translation gives CASSRDPVNTEAFF. The rearrangement joins TRBV6-5 to TRBJ1-1; the D gene is possibly TRBD1 (5 bases). Trimming shortened V by 5 bases and J by 0 bases, and 10 bases separated the two germline ends. Looked up from germline, CDR1 is MNHEY and CDR2 is SVGAGI. The CDR3 spans 14 residues.

The chain employs TRBV5-6 and TRBJ2-4; D perhaps matches TRBD2 (6 bases). V lost 0 bases to trimming and J lost 7 bases, with 14 bases between them. The CDR3 is 15 amino acids. CDR1 SGHDT and CDR2 YYEEEE come from the germline V gene. The CDR3 spells CASSLGSRAGNIQYF. The CDR3 bases are TGTGCCAGCAGCTTGGGGTCTAGGGCGGGGAACATTCAGTACTTC.

This chain joins TRBV7-8 and TRBJ1-1; 9 nucleotides align to TRBD1. The CDR3 is made up of 14 amino acids. CDR1 and CDR2 (germline): SGHVS, FQNEAQ. The V and J ends lost 5 bases and 6 bases, in that order; junction bases with no gene match: 7. The CDR3 DNA reads as TGTGCCAGCAGCCTACAGGGGGCGTTACCTGAAGCTTTCTTT. Translating gives CASSLQGALPEAFF.

This rearrangement joins TRBV6-1 to TRBJ2-7; a weak D match, TRBD1 (5 bases). CDR3 size: 16 residues. V gave up 0 bases and J gave up 0 bases, with 12 bases separating them. CDR1 is MNHNS and CDR2 is SASEGT in the germline V gene. The CDR3 region is CASSEAGQVSSYEQYF. The CDR3 bases are TGTGCCAGCAGTGAAGCGGGGCAGGTTAGCTCCTACGAGCAGTACTTC.

The chain employs TRBV4-3 and TRBJ2-3, with 12 bases fitting TRBD1. This CDR3 has 16 amino acids. Germline V CDR1 and CDR2: LGHNA, YSLEER. The J segment lost 6 bases and the V segment lost 3 bases, leaving 7 bases of the junction unmatched. CDR3 loop: CASSQGQGASADTQYF. The CDR3 DNA is TGCGCCAGCAGCCAGGGACAGGGGGCGTCGGCGGATACGCAGTATTTT.

CDR3 protein: CASEGTGFSNQPQHF. CDR3 nucleotides: TGTGCCAGTGAAGGGACAGGTTTTAGCAATCAGCCCCAGCATTTT. This chain connects TRBV19 to TRBJ1-5; 8 bases agree with TRBD1. The CDR3 loop spans 15 amino acids. V trimming: 8 bases; J trimming: 0 bases; junction bases outside the gene matches: 6. Germline V lookup: CDR1 LNHDA, CDR2 SQIVND (reference sequence).

The chain recombines TRBV27 with TRBJ2-7, with 11 bases aligning to TRBD2. J was trimmed by 7 bases and V by 1 base; bases with no gene match: 9. Germline assignment: CDR1 MNHEY and CDR2 SMNVEV (reference sequence). The CDR3 totals 16 residues. The DNA for the CDR3 is TGTGCCAGCAGTTTATTAACTAGCGGGAGACCCCGTGAGCAGTACTTC. Protein product: CASSLLTSGRPREQYF.

This clone has a handful of counts. The genes are TRBV18 and TRBJ1-1; 11 bases align to TRBD1. CDR3 length: 16 amino acids. V trimming: 3 bases; J trimming: 3 bases; junction bases outside the gene matches: 6. Germline V gene sequence: CDR1 KGHSH, CDR2 LQKENI. CDR3 region: CASSPRGGQGDTEAFF. In nucleotides, the CDR3 is TGTGCCAGCTCACCCCGGGGGGGACAGGGGGACACTGAAGCTTTCTTT.

The chain uses TRBV5-1 and TRBJ1-5; D not resolved. Trimming left V 2 bases short and J 7 bases short, with 10 bases between. This CDR3 contains 13 residues. Germline V gene lookup returns CDR1 SGHRS and CDR2 YFSETQ. CDR3 amino acids: CASSFSGKQPQHF. The CDR3 DNA sequence: TGCGCCAGCAGCTTCTCTGGTAAGCAGCCCCAGCATTTT. Combining the CDR3 with reference TRBV5-1 and TRBJ1-5 gives the whole variable domain KAGVTQTPRYLIKTRGQQVTLSCSPISGHRSVSWYQQTPGQGLQFLFEYFSETQRNKGNFPGRFSGRQFSNSRSEMNVSTLELGDSALYLCASSFSGKQPQHFGDGTRLSIL.

This sequence joins TRBV5-4 and TRBJ1-5; D not certain. CDR1 is SGHNT, CDR2 YYREEE, per germline (reference sequence). CDR3 size: 12 residues. Deletions cut 4 bases from V and 4 bases from J, with 6 bases between. Here the CDR3 reads CASSRENQPQHF. The CDR3, as DNA: TGTGCCAGCAGCAGGGAGAATCAGCCCCAGCATTTT.

The chain links TRBV19 to TRBJ1-6, with TRBD1 as a possible D gene (5 bases). V was trimmed by 9 bases and J by 5 bases, leaving 14 bases between them. CDR1 and CDR2 from the germline V gene are LNHDA and SQIVND (reference sequence). CDR3 length: 14 residues. CDR3 in DNA: TGTGCCAGCCGGGACGGAGGGAATAATTCACCCCTCCACTTT. This encodes CASRDGGNNSPLHF.

The chain combines TRBV2 with TRBJ2-2; 7 nucleotides line up with TRBD2. The V gene's germline CDR1 is SNHLY and CDR2 FYNNEI. After removal of 2 bases from V and 6 bases from J, the junction contained 9 bases not matched to a gene. CDR3 size: 16 residues. CDR3 region: CASSERRGRAAGELFF. The CDR3 nucleotides read TGTGCCAGCAGTGAACGTCGTGGGAGGGCCGCCGGGGAGCTGTTTTTT.